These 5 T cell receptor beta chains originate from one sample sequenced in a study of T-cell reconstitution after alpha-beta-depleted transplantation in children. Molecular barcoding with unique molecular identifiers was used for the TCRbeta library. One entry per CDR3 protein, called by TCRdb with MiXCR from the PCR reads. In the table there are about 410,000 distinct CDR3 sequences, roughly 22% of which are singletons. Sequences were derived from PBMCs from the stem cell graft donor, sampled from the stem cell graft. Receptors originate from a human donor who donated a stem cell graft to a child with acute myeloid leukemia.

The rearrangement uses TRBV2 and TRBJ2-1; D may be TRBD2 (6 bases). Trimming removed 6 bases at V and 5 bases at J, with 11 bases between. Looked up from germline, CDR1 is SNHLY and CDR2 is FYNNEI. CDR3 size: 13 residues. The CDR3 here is CASSRELDNEQFF. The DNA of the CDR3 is TGTGCCAGCAGCCGGGAGCTTGACAATGAGCAGTTCTTC. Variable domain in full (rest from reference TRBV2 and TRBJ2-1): EPEVTQTPSHQVTQMGQEVILRCVPISNHLYFYWYRQILGQKVEFLVSFYNNEISEKSEIFDDQFSVERPDGSNFTLKIRSTKLEDSAMYFCASSRELDNEQFFGPGTRLTVL.

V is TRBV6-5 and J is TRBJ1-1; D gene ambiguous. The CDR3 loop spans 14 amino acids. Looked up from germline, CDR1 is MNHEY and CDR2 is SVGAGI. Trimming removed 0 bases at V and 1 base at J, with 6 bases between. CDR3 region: CASSYSRGNTEAFF. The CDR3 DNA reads TGTGCCAGCAGTTACTCTCGGGGGAACACTGAAGCTTTCTTT.

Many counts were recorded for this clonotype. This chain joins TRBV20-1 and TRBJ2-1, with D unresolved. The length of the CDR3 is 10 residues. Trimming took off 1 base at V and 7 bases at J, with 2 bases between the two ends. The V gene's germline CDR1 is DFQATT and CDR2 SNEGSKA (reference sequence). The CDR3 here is CSARANEQFF. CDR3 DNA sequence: TGCAGTGCTAGAGCAAATGAGCAGTTCTTC.

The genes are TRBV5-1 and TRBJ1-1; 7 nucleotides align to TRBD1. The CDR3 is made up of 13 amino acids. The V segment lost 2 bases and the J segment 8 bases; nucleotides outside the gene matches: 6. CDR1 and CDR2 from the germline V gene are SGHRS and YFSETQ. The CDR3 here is CASSLEDRLEAFF. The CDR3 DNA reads TGCGCCAGCAGCTTAGAGGACAGGCTAGAAGCTTTCTTT.

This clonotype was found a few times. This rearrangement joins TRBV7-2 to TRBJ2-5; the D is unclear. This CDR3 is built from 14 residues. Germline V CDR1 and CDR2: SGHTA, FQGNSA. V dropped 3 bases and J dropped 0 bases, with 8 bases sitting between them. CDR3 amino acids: CASSFTVYQETQYF. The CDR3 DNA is TGTGCCAGCAGCTTTACAGTGTACCAAGAGACCCAGTACTTC. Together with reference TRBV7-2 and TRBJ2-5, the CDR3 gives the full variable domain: GAGVSQSPSNKVTEKGKDVELRCDPISGHTALYWYRQSLGQGLEFLIYFQGNSAPDKSGLPSDRFSAERTGGSVSTLTIQRTQQEDSAVYLCASSFTVYQETQYFGPGTRLLVL.